Described below is a single TCR beta chain sequence and its context. Antigen specificity is unknown. This sample was included in a study of cytomegalovirus exposure and HLA in healthy donors. Study conclusions and caveats: The listing of 150 to 200 TCR beta chains classed them as cytomegalovirus-associated. Another analysis was done later, and it associated roughly 15,000 TCR beta sequences with HLA alleles at 0.05 false discovery rate. As a later analysis revealed, most CMV-associated TCR beta chains appeared HLA-restricted. Several of the most significant clusters appeared, in a later analysis, to be linked to common viral pathogens.

The primer mix had 60 Vbeta and 13 Jbeta primers. Generated by immunoSEQ multiplex PCR, the TCRdb table keeps only in-frame clones and is missing some. The sample shows some 180,000 clones, around 81% of them seen only once. The CDR3 totals 13 residues. CDR1 is MDHEN and CDR2 is SYDVKM in the germline V gene. V was shortened by 7 bases and J by 2 bases, with 9 bases between the two germline ends. The sample comprised PBMCs. V and J are TRBV28 and TRBJ1-5, with D uncertain. The clonotype comes from a man aged 25 to 40 in good health and CMV-seronegative. The CDR3 nucleotides read TGTGCCAGCAACCAAGGAGGCAATCAGCCCCAGCATTTT. It is translated as CASNQGGNQPQHF.